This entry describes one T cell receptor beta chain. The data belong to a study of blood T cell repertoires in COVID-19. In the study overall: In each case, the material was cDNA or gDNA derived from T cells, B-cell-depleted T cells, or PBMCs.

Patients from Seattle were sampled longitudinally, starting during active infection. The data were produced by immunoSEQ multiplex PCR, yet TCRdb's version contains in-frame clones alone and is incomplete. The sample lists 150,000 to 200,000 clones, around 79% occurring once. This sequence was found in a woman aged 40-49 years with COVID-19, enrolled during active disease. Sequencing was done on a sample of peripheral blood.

CDR3 amino acids: CASSPMTGVAEAFF. For the CDR3, the DNA is TGTGCCAGCAGCCCCATGACAGGGGTCGCTGAAGCTTTCTTT. This chain joins TRBV11-2 and TRBJ1-1, with 8 bases fitting TRBD1. The length of the CDR3 is 14 residues. With V trimmed by 5 bases and J by 6 bases, 8 bases remained unmatched. Germline CDR1 SGHAT, CDR2 FQNNGV. The full variable domain, rest sourced from reference TRBV11-2 and TRBJ1-1, is EAGVAQSPRYKIIEKRQSVAFWCNPISGHATLYWYQQILGQGPKLLIQFQNNGVVDDSQLPKDRFSAERLKGVDSTLKIQPAKLEDSAVYLCASSPMTGVAEAFFGQGTRLTVV.